Sequencing of this T cell receptor beta chain was carried out in a study of vaccination and CD4 T cells after COVID-19. Study-wide findings and caveats: Sampling was limited to relatively few convalescent patients, with no early post-infection timepoints studied.

As concerns this clonotype: Antigen unknown.

V was clipped by 1 base and J by 1 base; unmatched bases: 6. From germline, CDR1 is DFQATT and CDR2 SNEGSKA (reference sequence). This CDR3 region has 16 residues. Sequenced with the Oncomine TCR Beta short-read assay was DNA taken from cultured CD4+ T cells. Genomic DNA was isolated from CD4+ T cells that had been cultured. TCRdb re-called the PCR reads through MiXCR, storing one row per CDR3 protein. The sample consists of 9,500 to 15,000 distinct CDR3 sequences, around half of them appearing once. Sample treatment: approximately nine-day PBMC culture with coronavirus spike peptide pools or control peptides (ViraFEST assay).

The TCR originated in a human donor who had recovered from COVID-19. The sequencing input was CD4+ T cells from blood, cultured in vitro. The J gene is TRBJ2-3, the V gene TRBV20-1, with TRBD2 matching 9 bases. The CDR3 nucleotides are TGCAGTGCTAGAGGGGATAGCGGGGGCCGCACAGATACGCAGTATTTT. Amino acid sequence: CSARGDSGGRTDTQYF.